The TCR beta chain described here comes from a study of patients with pleural tuberculosis (dated by TCRdb to the mid-2010s). This clonotype was counted many times. Its antigen is still unknown. Base qualities are missing; no much larger clone stands one base away. V is pruned by 6 bases and J by 5 bases, leaving 7 bases of the junction without a gene match. The CDR3 holds 14 amino acids from the cysteine to the phenylalanine. The retained sequence is limited to the CDR3, 42 bases, with the frame set at the first base. From the germline V gene, CDR1 is MNHNS and CDR2 is SASEGT. The sequencer listed for this sample is Illumina Genome Analyzer IIx. Using fastp trimming at Q25 and MiXCR clonotype assembly, TCRdb reanalyzed the public sequencing data and kept in-frame beta chains. A single entry per CDR3 protein holds the most common genes and DNA from its merged rows. Counted in this sample were around 50,000 distinct CDR3 sequences; 6% to 8% of them appeared once. The ten largest clonotypes hold 16% of the sample.

This TCR was sampled from a human donor with pleural tuberculosis. The receptor chain draws on TRBV6-1 and TRBJ1-1; TRBD1 fits 9 bases in the junction. In nucleotides, the sequence is TGTGCCAGCAGGCAACAGGGGGCGGGAACTGAAGCTTTCTTT. Translated, this gives CASRQQGAGTEAFF.